The present T cell receptor (beta chain) was sequenced within a study of T cells after yellow fever vaccination (dated by TCRdb to about 2019). Some background on the complete study: Libraries from fractions with low cell numbers were prepared with the SMART-Seq v4 Ultra Low Input RNA kit. To track T-cell clones before and after primary and booster YFV17D yellow fever vaccination, bulk TCR alpha and beta repertoires were sequenced longitudinally. Two healthy male donors, one aged 18 to 30 and one aged 30 to 40 years, were included in the cohort. Bulk PBMC replicates and cell subsets were isolated from blood drawn at multiple timepoints before and after both primary and secondary immunization.

CDR1 and CDR2 are read off the germline V gene (reference sequence) as DFQATT and SNEGSKA. Relative to germline, V is missing 2 bases and J is missing 4 bases, with 5 bases of the junction outside any gene match. The CDR3 goes from the cysteine to the phenylalanine over 14 residues. The only DNA kept is the CDR3, 42 bases in frame from the first base. The sample's treatment or condition, from its label and the paper: live attenuated yellow fever vaccine strain. At each blood-draw timepoint, two biological replicates of bulk PBMCs were collected. A standard Ficoll-Paque protocol was used to isolate PBMCs from peripheral blood. TriZol was used to extract RNA from bulk PBMCs, from CD4 and CD8 fractions, and from dextramer-positive and dextramer-negative fractions. TCR cDNA was made using 5'RACE template switching, a step that added a universal primer site and unique molecular identifiers. Priming of cDNA synthesis was performed from both the TCR alpha and TCR beta constant segments. Libraries were amplified in two PCR steps, with sample barcodes and sequencing adapters added in the second step. Libraries were sequenced on Illumina HiSeq 2500 (2x100 bp) or NovaSeq (2x150 bp). Regarding the original processing steps: MIGEC was used to demultiplex reads and collapse the reads into UMI consensus sequences, and MiXCR was used for V(D)J alignment. Vaccine-responding clonotypes were identified with edgeR using replicate PBMC samples, with FDR below 0.01 and a log2 fold change above 5 up to day 15 being required. Each bulk clonotype received a CD4 or CD8 identity based on whether the sequenced CD4 or CD8 repertoire contained that clonotype at higher abundance. The public reads were reprocessed in TCRdb via fastp at Q25 and MiXCR, keeping in-frame beta chains. Every distinct CDR3 protein forms one entry, paired with its most common genes and DNA. The V and J calls and clone size are TCRdb's, not the authors'. The sample records hundreds of thousands of distinct CDR3 sequences, just over 20% of which are singletons. Roughly 16% of the sample belongs to the ten largest clones.

There are a few counts of this clonotype. No cognate antigen has been identified for it. Per-base qualities were not stored, and no clone one base away is much larger. Study-level results and caveats: A small fraction of clonotypes showed up in both the CD4 and CD8 compartments, probably as a result of convergent recombination. The secondary T-cell response was weaker than the primary response but faster, peaking on day 5 instead of day 15. Because only a couple of donors were included in the study, the extent to which the findings can be generalized is limited. FACS-sorted repertoires could contain abundant contaminating clonotypes from the bulk population, so computational filtering was required. Most clones expanded after primary vaccination were re-detected after the booster (96% of CD4 and roughly 87% of CD8), suggesting broad memory maintenance.

This TCR was recovered from a man between 18 and 35 years old who received the YFV17D yellow fever vaccine. The source was PBMCs, collected 21 days after the first yellow fever vaccination. This chain is built from TRBV20-1 and TRBJ1-2; 9 of the junction bases match TRBD1. The sequenced DNA: TGCAGTGCTAGATTCGGACAGGGGTTCTATGGCTACACCTTC. This yields the protein CSARFGQGFYGYTF.